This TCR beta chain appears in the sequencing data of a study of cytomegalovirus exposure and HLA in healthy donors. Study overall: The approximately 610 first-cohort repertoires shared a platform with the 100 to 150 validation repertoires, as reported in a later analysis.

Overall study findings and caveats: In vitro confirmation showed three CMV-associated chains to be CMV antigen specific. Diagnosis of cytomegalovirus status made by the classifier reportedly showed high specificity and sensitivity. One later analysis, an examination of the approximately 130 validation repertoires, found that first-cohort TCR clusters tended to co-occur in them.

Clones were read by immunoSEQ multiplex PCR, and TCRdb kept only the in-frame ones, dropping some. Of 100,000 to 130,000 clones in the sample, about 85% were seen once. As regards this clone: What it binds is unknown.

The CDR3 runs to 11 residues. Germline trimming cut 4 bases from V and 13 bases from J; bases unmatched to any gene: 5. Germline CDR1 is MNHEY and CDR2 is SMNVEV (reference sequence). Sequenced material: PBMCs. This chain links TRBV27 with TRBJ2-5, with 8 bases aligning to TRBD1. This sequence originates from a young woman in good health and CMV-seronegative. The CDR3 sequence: CASSSGQGWYF. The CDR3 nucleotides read TGTGCCAGCAGTTCCGGACAGGGCTGGTACTTC.